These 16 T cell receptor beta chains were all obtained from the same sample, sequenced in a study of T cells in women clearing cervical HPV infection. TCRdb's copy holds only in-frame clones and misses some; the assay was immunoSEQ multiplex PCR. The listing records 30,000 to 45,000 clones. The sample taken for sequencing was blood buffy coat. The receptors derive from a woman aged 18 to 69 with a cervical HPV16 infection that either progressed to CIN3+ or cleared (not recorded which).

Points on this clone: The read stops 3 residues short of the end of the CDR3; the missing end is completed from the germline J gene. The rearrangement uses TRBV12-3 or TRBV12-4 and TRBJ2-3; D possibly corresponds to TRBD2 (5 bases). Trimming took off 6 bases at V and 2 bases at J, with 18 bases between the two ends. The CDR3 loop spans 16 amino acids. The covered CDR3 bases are TGTGCCAGCAGCTTAAGGGCCAGCGGAATCACAGATACG. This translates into CASSLRASGITDT. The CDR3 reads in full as CASSLRASGITDTQYF.

CDR3 DNA (partial): TGCGCCAGCAGTGAGATGGGCCTGAGCTCCTACGAG. Its translation: CASSEMGLSSYE. The whole CDR3 is CASSEMGLSSYEQYF. The chain links TRBV10-2 to TRBJ2-7; D unresolved. The read comes to an end 3 residues before the CDR3 does, leaving the germline J gene to fill in the end. Germline CDR1 reads WSHSY; CDR2 reads SAAADI. The CDR3 is made up of 15 amino acids. The V and J ends lost 2 bases and 0 bases respectively, with 11 bases between them.

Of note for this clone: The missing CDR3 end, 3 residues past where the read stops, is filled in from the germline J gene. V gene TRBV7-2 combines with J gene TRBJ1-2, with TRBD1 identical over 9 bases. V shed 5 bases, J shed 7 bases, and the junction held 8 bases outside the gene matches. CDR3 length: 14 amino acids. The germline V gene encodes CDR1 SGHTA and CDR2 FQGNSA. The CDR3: CASSPQQGAGGYTF. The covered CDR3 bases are TGTGCCAGCAGCCCACAACAGGGGGCTGGTGGC.

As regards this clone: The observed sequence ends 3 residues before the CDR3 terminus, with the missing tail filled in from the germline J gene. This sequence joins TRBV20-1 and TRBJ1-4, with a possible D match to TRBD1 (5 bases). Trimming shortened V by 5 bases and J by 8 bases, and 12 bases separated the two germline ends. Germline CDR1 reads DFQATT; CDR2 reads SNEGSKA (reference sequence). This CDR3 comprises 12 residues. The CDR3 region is CSAETALEKLFF. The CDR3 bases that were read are TGCAGTGCTGAGACAGCGCTAGAAAAA.

Here the CDR3 reads CASSEGARGGNEQFF. The sequenced part of the CDR3 DNA is TGTGCCAGCAGTGAAGGGGCAAGGGGAGGCAATGAG. The chain uses TRBV6-1 and TRBJ2-1; perhaps TRBD2 as D (6 bases). The sequenced fragment ends 3 residues before the CDR3 boundary, so the rest is inferred from the germline J gene. V shed 1 base and J shed 6 bases, with 13 bases lying between them. CDR3 length: 15 residues. Germline CDR1 reads MNHNS; CDR2 reads SASEGT.

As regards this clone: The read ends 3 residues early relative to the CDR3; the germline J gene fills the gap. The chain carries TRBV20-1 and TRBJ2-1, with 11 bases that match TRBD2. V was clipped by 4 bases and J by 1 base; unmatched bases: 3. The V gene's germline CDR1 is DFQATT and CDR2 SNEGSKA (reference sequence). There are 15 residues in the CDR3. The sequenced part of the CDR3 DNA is TGCAGTGCTACTAGCGGGGGGTTGTCCTACAATGAG. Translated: CSATSGGLSYNE. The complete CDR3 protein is CSATSGGLSYNEQFF.

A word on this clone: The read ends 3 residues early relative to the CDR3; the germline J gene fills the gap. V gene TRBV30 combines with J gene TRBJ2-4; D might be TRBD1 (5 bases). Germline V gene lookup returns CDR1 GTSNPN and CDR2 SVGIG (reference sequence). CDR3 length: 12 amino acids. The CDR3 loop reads CAWNDRPYGQYF. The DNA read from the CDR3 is TGTGCCTGGAACGACAGACCGTATGGT.

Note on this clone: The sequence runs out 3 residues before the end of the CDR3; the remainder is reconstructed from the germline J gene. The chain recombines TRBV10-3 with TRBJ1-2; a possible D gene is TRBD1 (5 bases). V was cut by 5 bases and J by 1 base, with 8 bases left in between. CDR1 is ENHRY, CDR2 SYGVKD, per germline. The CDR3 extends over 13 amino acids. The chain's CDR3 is CAISNRINYGYTF. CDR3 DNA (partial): TGTGCCATCAGTAACAGGATTAACTATGGC.

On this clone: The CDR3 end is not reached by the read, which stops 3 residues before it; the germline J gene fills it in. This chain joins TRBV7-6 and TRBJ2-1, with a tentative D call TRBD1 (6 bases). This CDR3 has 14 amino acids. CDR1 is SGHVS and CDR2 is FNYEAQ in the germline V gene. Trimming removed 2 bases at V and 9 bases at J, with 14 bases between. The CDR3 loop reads CASSLNRAAGEQFF. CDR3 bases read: TGTGCCAGCAGCTTAAACAGGGCCGCGGGTGAG.

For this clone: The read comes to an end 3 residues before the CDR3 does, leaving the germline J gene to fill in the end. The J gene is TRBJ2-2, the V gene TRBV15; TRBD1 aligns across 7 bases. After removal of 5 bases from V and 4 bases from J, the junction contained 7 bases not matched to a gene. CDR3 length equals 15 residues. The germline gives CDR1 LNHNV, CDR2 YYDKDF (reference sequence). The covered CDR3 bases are TGTGCCACCAGCCCGCGACAGGGTAGCACCGGGGAG. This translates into CATSPRQGSTGE. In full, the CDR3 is CATSPRQGSTGELFF.

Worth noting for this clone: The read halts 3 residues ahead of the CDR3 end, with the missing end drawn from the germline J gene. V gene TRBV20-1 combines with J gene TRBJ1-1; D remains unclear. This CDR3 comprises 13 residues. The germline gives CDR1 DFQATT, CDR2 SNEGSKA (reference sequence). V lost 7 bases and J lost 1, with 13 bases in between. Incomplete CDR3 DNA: TGCAGTGTCAAAAGACTGGCGAACACTGAA. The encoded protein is CSVKRLANTE. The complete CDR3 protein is CSVKRLANTEAFF.

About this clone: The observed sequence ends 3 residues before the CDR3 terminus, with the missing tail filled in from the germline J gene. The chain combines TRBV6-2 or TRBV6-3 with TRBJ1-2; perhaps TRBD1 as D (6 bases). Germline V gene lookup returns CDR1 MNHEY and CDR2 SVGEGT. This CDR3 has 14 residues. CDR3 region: CASSRAGELYDYTF. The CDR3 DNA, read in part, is TGTGCCAGCAGTAGAGCAGGGGAACTCTACGAC.

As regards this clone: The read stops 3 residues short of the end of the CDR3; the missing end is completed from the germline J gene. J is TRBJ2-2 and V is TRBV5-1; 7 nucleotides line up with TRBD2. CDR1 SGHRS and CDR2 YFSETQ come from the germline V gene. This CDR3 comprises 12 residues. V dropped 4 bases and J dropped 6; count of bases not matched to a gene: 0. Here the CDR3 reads CASSRGAGELFF. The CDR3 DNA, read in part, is TGCGCCAGCAGCCGGGGGGCCGGGGAG.

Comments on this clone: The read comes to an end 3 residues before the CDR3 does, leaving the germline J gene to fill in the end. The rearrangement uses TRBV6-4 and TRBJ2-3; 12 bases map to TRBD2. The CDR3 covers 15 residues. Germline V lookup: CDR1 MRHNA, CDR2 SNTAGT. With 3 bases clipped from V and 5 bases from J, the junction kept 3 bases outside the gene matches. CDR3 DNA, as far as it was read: TGTGCCAGCAGTGATTCGACTAGCGGGGGAGATACG. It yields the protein CASSDSTSGGDT. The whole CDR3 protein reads CASSDSTSGGDTQYF.

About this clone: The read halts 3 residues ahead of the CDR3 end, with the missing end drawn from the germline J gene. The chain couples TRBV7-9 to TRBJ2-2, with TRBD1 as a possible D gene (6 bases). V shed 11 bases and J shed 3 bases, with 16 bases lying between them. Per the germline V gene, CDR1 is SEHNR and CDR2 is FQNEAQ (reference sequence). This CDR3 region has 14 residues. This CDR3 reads CAPGSGQYTGELFF. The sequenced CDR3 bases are TGTGCCCCGGGTAGTGGACAGTACACCGGGGAG.

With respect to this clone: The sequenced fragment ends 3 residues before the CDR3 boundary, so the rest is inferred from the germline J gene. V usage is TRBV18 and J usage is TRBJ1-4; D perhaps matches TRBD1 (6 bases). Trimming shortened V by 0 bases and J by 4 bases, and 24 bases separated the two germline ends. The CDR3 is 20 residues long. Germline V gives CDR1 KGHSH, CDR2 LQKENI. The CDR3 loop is CASSPPIKDSLISGNEKLFF. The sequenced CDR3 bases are TGTGCCAGCTCACCACCGATCAAGGACAGCCTTATTTCGGGTAATGAAAAA.